This T cell receptor beta chain derives from a study of blood T cell repertoires in COVID-19. At the level of the study: Collection of acute and convalescent COVID-19 samples took place in the United States, Italy and Spain.

Germline values: CDR1 SEHNR, CDR2 FQNEAQ (reference sequence). This CDR3 is built from 12 residues. Unmatched junction bases numbered 6, after V lost 5 bases and J lost 15 bases. Assay: immunoSEQ multiplex PCR; the TCRdb copy retains only in-frame clones and omits some. The sample holds roughly 40,000 clones, over 65% seen once. This chain links TRBV7-9 with TRBJ2-1; 11 positions agree with TRBD1. The TCR comes from a man older than 75 with acute or convalescent COVID-19. Sequencing used peripheral blood. The CDR3 DNA is TGTGCCAGCAGCGTATCCGGGACAGGGGGGTTCTTC. Translating it yields CASSVSGTGGFF.